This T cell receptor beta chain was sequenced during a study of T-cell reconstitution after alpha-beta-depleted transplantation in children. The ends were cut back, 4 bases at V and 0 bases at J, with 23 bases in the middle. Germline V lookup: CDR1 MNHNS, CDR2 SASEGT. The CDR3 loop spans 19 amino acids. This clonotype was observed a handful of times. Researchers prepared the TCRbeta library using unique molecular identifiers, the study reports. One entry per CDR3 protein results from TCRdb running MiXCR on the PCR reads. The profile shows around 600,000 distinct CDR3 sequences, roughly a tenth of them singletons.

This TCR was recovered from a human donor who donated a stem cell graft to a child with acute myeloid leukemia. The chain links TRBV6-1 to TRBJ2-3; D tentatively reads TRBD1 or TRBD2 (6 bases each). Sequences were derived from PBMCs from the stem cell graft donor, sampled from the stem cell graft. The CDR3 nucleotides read TGTGCCAGCAGTGCTTCAGGGGAGGTTGGGGGATCTAGCACAGATACGCAGTATTTT. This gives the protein CASSASGEVGGSSTDTQYF.